This T cell receptor (beta chain) was found in a study of cytomegalovirus exposure and HLA in healthy donors. The CDR3 runs 15 residues. Germline V lookup: CDR1 WNHNN, CDR2 SYGVQD (reference sequence). This clone was observed once. The study ran its PCR with 60 Vbeta and 13 Jbeta primers. Some clones are missing from TCRdb's copy, which holds only in-frame ones; the method was immunoSEQ multiplex PCR. The table has about 160,000 clones, 65% to 80% seen once. The receptor's source is a man aged 35 to 55 in good health and CMV-seronegative. Sequencing used PBMCs. V and J are TRBV10-1 and TRBJ2-5; 7 bases match TRBD1. The J call may be incorrect, as the DNA end agrees better with TRBJ2-7. The CDR3 here is CASSSTRTGVYEQYF. The CDR3 DNA sequence: TGCGCCAGCAGTTCCACGAGGACAGGAGTTTACGAGCAGTACTTC.